This T cell receptor beta chain was documented in a study of blood T cell repertoires in COVID-19 (dated by TCRdb to 2020 to 2021). Notes on the research overall: Samples from collaborators originated in the United States, Italy and Spain and spanned both the acute and convalescent phases of COVID-19. The prospective study material was composed of cDNA or gDNA derived from T cells, B-cell-depleted T cells, or PBMCs. The dataset comprised deeply sampled blood TCRbeta repertoires from subjects exposed to, actively infected with, or recovered from COVID-19. The repertoires were released in a freely available public database intended as a resource for research on the immune response to SARS-CoV-2. Samples came from the ongoing ImmuneRACE study (first 160 participants) plus 1,254 subjects from 6 global collaborators. Nearly every sample came with metadata listing a de-identified subject ID, COVID-19 status, age in years and sex. Where HLA class I and class II types were available, the types were taken from metadata supplied by the sample provider, not from assay-based typing.

Whole blood was collected in K2EDTA tubes by collaborating institutions according to the institutions' own protocols. Collaborator samples were shipped for TCRbeta analysis as frozen whole blood, isolated PBMCs, or DNA extracted from either sample type. As concerns this clone: This clone's antigen is unknown. Base qualities are not at hand, and no much larger clone is one base apart.

Deletion took 0 bases off V and 1 base off J, with a span of 7 bases between the germline ends. Reading from cysteine to phenylalanine, the CDR3 counts 14 amino acids. Just CDR3 DNA is preserved here, 42 bases in frame from base 1. CDR1 and CDR2 (SGHRS, YFSETQ) derive from the germline V gene. Overall results and qualifications from the work: Clinical and demographic metadata were provided uncurated, with the amount varying by source and participant.

TCRbeta CDR3 regions were amplified from genomic DNA by means of the immunoSEQ Assay, a bias-controlled multiplex PCR. The paper's processing steps were these. The number of nucleated cells in each sample was estimated by amplification of reference gene primers within the assay. To quantify the absolute abundance of each unique TCRbeta CDR3 rearrangement, sequence reads were collapsed and filtered. For each sample, productive Simpson clonality was calculated as the square root of Simpson's diversity index over productive rearrangements. In TCRdb, the immuneACCESS table is reduced to in-frame sequences with V and J assigned. These tables do not hold every clone; where another copy was compared, an unresolved V gene accounts for under half, and the others remain unexplained. That table furnishes V, J and clone size, whereas the DNA furnished D and trimming. The sample data list some 70,000 clones, and approximately 89% of these were observed just once. The ten largest clones add up to less than 2.5% of the sample.

The origin of this receptor is a human donor in a cohort sampled during active COVID-19. Sequences were obtained from peripheral blood. The chain couples TRBV5-1 to TRBJ1-1; no D gene is confidently identified. The bases are TGCGCCAGCAGCTTGGAAGGGAGGAACACTGAAGCTTTCTTT. This gives the protein CASSLEGRNTEAFF. The entire variable domain, with the stretches around the CDR3 drawn from the reference TRBV5-1 and TRBJ1-1 proteins, is KAGVTQTPRYLIKTRGQQVTLSCSPISGHRSVSWYQQTPGQGLQFLFEYFSETQRNKGNFPGRFSGRQFSNSRSEMNVSTLELGDSALYLCASSLEGRNTEAFFGQGTRLTVV.